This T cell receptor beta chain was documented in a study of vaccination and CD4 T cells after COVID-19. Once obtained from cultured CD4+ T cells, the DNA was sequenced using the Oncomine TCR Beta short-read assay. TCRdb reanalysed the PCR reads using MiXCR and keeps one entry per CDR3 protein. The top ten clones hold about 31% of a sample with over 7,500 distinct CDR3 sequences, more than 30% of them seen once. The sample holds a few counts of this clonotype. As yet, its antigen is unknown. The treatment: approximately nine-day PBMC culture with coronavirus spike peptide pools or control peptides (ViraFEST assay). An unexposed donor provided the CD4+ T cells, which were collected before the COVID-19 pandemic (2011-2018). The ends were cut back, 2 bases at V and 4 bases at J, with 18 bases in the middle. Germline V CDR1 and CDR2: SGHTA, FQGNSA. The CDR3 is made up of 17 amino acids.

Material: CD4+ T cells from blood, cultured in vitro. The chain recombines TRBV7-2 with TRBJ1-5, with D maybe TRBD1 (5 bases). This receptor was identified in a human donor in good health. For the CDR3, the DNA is TGTGCCAGCAGCTTAATTGGCGGCGGGACGCAAAATCAGCCCCAGCATTTT. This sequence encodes CASSLIGGGTQNQPQHF.